This T cell receptor (beta chain) is from a study of T cell repertoires in cytomegalovirus infection. On the study more broadly: Public TCR beta signatures marked donors with CMV infection and the matching HLA. General study points: The ex vivo response showed dominance by HLA-C-restricted CMV-specific TCR beta clonotypes.

As for this clonotype: Its antigen is not known.

One entry per CDR3 protein results from TCRdb running MiXCR on the reads. The data hold fewer than 1,000,000 distinct CDR3 sequences, with approximately 32% observed a single time. Sequenced here: cultured CD8+ T cells from PBMCs, sampled from culture after CMV antigen stimulation. This sequence originates from a human donor in good health (CMV status not recorded). Some clones in this sample may be carry-over from other donors' samples.

CDR3 loop: CATSRDDRGLNQPQHF. The DNA of the CDR3 is TGTGCCACCAGCAGAGATGATCGCGGTTTAAATCAGCCCCAGCATTTT. The chain uses TRBV15 and TRBJ1-5; no reliable D call. The germline V gene has CDR1 LNHNV and CDR2 YYDKDF (reference sequence). Trimming left V 0 bases short and J 4 bases short, with 13 bases between. This CDR3 has 16 amino acids.